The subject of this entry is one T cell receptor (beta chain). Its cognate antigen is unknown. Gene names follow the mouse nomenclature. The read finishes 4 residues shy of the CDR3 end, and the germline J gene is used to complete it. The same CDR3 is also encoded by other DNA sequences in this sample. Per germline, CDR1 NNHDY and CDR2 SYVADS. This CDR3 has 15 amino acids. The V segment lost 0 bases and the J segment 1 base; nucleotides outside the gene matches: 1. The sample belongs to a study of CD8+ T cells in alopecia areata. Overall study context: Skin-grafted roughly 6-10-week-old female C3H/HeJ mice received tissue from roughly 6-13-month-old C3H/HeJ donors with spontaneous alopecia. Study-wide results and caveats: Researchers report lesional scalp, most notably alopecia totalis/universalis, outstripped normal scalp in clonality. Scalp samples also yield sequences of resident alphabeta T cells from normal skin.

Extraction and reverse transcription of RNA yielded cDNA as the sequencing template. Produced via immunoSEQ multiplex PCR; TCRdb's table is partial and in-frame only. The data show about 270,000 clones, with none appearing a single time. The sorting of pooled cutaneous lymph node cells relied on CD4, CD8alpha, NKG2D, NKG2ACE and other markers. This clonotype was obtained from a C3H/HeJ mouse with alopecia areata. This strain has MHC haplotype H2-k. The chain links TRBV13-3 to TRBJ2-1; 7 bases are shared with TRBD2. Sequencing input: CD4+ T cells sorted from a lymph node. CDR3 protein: CASSDAWGNYAEQFF. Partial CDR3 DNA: TGTGCCAGCAGTGATGCCTGGGGGAACTATGCT.